The 32 T cell receptor beta chains listed next were all sequenced from one sample in a study of T cells in Graves' hyperthyroidism and ophthalmopathy. What was amplified from RNA transcripts were TCR beta CDR3 regions. The TCR CDR3 first-round RT-PCR relied on the HTBI primer set. TCRdb called the multiplex PCR reads again in MiXCR, with one record for every CDR3 protein. The sample yields hundreds of thousands of distinct CDR3 sequences, 16% seen once. Material: blood. These receptors all come from a woman aged 18-30 years with Graves' hyperthyroidism.

V is TRBV27 and J is TRBJ2-2; the D gene is possibly TRBD2 (5 bases). Deletions cut 3 bases from V and 4 bases from J, with 15 bases between. The germline V gene has CDR1 MNHEY and CDR2 SMNVEV (reference sequence). This CDR3 has 16 amino acids. The CDR3 sequence is CASSLLGSMATGELFF. CDR3 in DNA: TGTGCCAGCAGTTTGTTAGGGAGTATGGCCACCGGGGAGCTGTTTTTT.

This chain joins TRBV12-3 or TRBV12-4 and TRBJ1-5, with 7 positions matching TRBD1. There are 15 residues in the CDR3. V lost 6 bases, J lost 5 bases, and 10 bases stayed unmatched. CDR3 protein: CASSGRTGGDQPQHF. The CDR3 bases are TGTGCCAGCAGCGGCCGGACAGGAGGGGATCAGCCCCAGCATTTT.

This clonotype was seen more than once but under ten times. A much bigger clone sits one base away, suggesting this may be a read error. The chain joins TRBV6-1 to TRBJ2-7; no clear D. CDR3 length equals 13 residues. Germline V gene lookup returns CDR1 MNHNS and CDR2 SASEGT. Trimming left V 2 bases short and J 0 bases short, with 5 bases between. This chain's CDR3 is CASSERSSYEQYF. The CDR3 bases are TGTGCCAGCAGTGAACGGAGCTCCTACGAGCAGTACTTC.

Concerning this clonotype: It may be a read error: a sequence one base away is much more abundant. The V gene is TRBV6-1, the J gene TRBJ2-1; 10 bases agree with TRBD2. From germline, CDR1 is MNHNS and CDR2 SASEGT. Losses at the gene ends were 6 bases for V and 6 bases for J; bases not matched to a gene: 11. CDR3 length: 16 amino acids. CDR3 amino acids: CASRPFSGGASNEQFF. In nucleotides, the CDR3 is TGTGCCAGCAGACCCTTCAGCGGGGGGGCTAGCAATGAGCAGTTCTTC.

This chain uses TRBV20-1 with TRBJ2-7; D may be TRBD2 (5 bases). V lost 7 bases and J lost 0, with 13 bases in between. CDR1 is DFQATT and CDR2 is SNEGSKA in the germline V gene (reference sequence). The CDR3 spans 13 residues. Written as DNA, the CDR3 is TGCAGTGGGTCTCGGGGAAGCTCCTACGAGCAGTACTTC. This translates into CSGSRGSSYEQYF.

This clonotype was seen many times. The rearrangement links TRBV28 to TRBJ2-3; D gene ambiguous. This CDR3 has 12 residues. The V end lost 8 bases, the J end lost 2 bases, and 8 bases lay between the germline ends. Germline CDR1 reads MDHEN; CDR2 reads SYDVKM. CDR3: CASLGFTDTQYF. The CDR3 coding sequence is TGTGCCAGCCTGGGCTTCACAGATACGCAGTATTTT. Based on the CDR3 plus reference TRBV28 and TRBJ2-3, the full variable domain is DVKVTQSSRYLVKRTGEKVFLECVQDMDHENMFWYRQDPGLGLRLIYFSYDVKMKEKGDIPEGYSVSREKKERFSLILESASTNQTSMYLCASLGFTDTQYFGPGTRLTVL.

This clonotype occurred many times. The rearrangement joins TRBV7-8 to TRBJ1-6, with D unresolved. The CDR3 covers 14 residues. V lost 3 bases, J lost 7 bases, and 10 bases lay in between. Germline V lookup: CDR1 SGHVS, CDR2 FQNEAQ. The CDR3 sequence is CASSLGGENSPLHF. The CDR3 DNA sequence: TGTGCCAGCAGCTTGGGTGGGGAGAATTCACCCCTCCACTTT.

This chain connects TRBV5-1 to TRBJ2-1, with TRBD2 matching 8 bases. J lost 6 bases, V lost 3 bases, and 8 bases had no gene match. Germline CDR1 reads SGHRS; CDR2 reads YFSETQ. The length of the CDR3 is 15 residues. CDR3 coding DNA: TGCGCCAGCAGCTCGGGACTAGGAGGGAGCAATGAGCAGTTCTTC. Protein: CASSSGLGGSNEQFF.

This clonotype was counted between two and nine times. This sequence joins TRBV5-6 and TRBJ1-3, with 7 positions matching TRBD1. Trimming took 2 bases from V and 0 from J; bases not matched to a gene: 5. Germline loops: CDR1 SGHDT, CDR2 YYEEEE. The CDR3 consists of 16 residues. The CDR3 reads CASSLGGQYSGNTIYF. In DNA, the CDR3 is TGTGCCAGCAGCTTAGGGGGACAGTACTCTGGAAACACCATATATTTT. Combining the CDR3 with reference TRBV5-6 and TRBJ1-3 gives the whole variable domain DAGVTQSPTHLIKTRGQQVTLRCSPKSGHDTVSWYQQALGQGPQFIFQYYEEEERQRGNFPDRFSGHQFPNYSSELNVNALLLGDSALYLCASSLGGQYSGNTIYFGEGSWLTVV.

This clonotype was detected only a few times. J is TRBJ2-1 and V is TRBV6-2 or TRBV6-3; 9 bases are a match to TRBD2. Germline V gene data show CDR1 as MNHEY and CDR2 as SVGEGT. The junction had 0 bases not matched to a gene; V was cut back by 0 bases and J by 6 bases. CDR3 length: 14 residues. DNA for the CDR3: TGTGCCAGCAGTTACTCGACTAGCGGCAATGAGCAGTTCTTC. Protein sequence: CASSYSTSGNEQFF.

The gene calls are TRBV4-3 and TRBJ2-7, with D possibly matching TRBD1 (5 bases). The CDR3 covers 13 residues. Germline CDR1 and CDR2: LGHNA and YSLEER. V shed 0 bases and J shed 4 bases, with 7 bases lying between them. The CDR3 coding sequence is TGCGCCAGCAGCCAAGAGACAGCTTACGAGCAGTACTTC. Residues: CASSQETAYEQYF.

V and J are TRBV2 and TRBJ2-3; tentatively, D is TRBD1 (6 bases). Trimming left V 7 bases short and J 6 bases short, with 17 bases between. The germline V gene encodes CDR1 SNHLY and CDR2 FYNNEI. This CDR3 comprises 14 residues. As DNA, the CDR3 is TGTGCCAGCACCCGAGGACAGCCCGGGGATACGCAGTATTTT. Protein sequence: CASTRGQPGDTQYF.

This clonotype turned up a few times. The CDR3 loop reads CALDRSPAGGYTF. CDR3 nucleotides: TGTGCCCTAGACAGGAGTCCCGCCGGCGGCTACACCTTC. The gene calls are TRBV10-3 and TRBJ1-2, with D possibly being TRBD1 (6 bases). V was shortened by 11 bases and J by 8 bases, with 21 bases between the two germline ends. Per germline, CDR1 ENHRY and CDR2 SYGVKD. This CDR3 is 13 amino acids long.

A note on this clonotype: An end of the junction differs from the germline gene, which may be a read error. The chain employs TRBV5-4 and TRBJ1-1; maybe TRBD1 (5 bases). Germline V CDR1 and CDR2: SGHNT, YYREEE (reference sequence). The CDR3 sequence is 16 residues long. The CDR3 region has the DNA TGTGCCAGCAGCCCCTACAACCCAGGGCCGAACACTGAAGGTTTCTTT. This translates into CASSPYNPGPNTEGFF. Looking up the rest from reference TRBV5-4 and TRBJ1-1 gives the full variable domain: ETGVTQSPTHLIKTRGQQVTLRCSSQSGHNTVSWYQQALGQGPQFIFQYYREEENGRGNFPPRFSGLQFPNYSSELNVNALELDDSALYLCASSPYNPGPNTEGFFGQGTRLTVV.

This clonotype turned up a few times. This chain joins TRBV28 and TRBJ1-2; D is uncertain. V was clipped by 2 bases and J by 3 bases, with 10 bases between them. The CDR3 has 14 residues. Germline V lookup: CDR1 MDHEN, CDR2 SYDVKM. CDR3 residues: CASSLALPYYGYTF. The CDR3 DNA sequence: TGTGCCAGCAGTTTAGCTCTGCCCTACTATGGCTACACCTTC.

This sequence joins TRBV5-1 and TRBJ2-7; a weak D match, TRBD1 (6 bases). The germline gives CDR1 SGHRS, CDR2 YFSETQ. The CDR3 has 12 amino acids. V lost 4 bases and J lost 6, with 11 bases in between. CDR3 sequence: CASSPDRLEQYF. As DNA, the CDR3 is TGCGCCAGCAGCCCCGACAGGCTCGAGCAGTACTTC.

The chain uses TRBV2 and TRBJ2-7; D not resolved. Trimming pared 2 bases from V and 2 bases from J, leaving 7 bases between. The CDR3 has 13 residues. Germline CDR1 reads SNHLY; CDR2 reads FYNNEI. The CDR3 loop is CASSETRPYEQYF. CDR3 in DNA: TGTGCCAGCAGTGAAACAAGACCCTACGAGCAGTACTTC.

This clonotype came up once. This could be a read error, since a much larger clone is one nucleotide away. The V gene is TRBV11-2, the J gene TRBJ2-1, with a weak D call TRBD2 (5 bases). With the DNA end fitting TRBJ2-7 better, the J assignment may be wrong. CDR1 and CDR2 from the germline V gene are SGHAT and FQNNGV. This CDR3 has 14 residues. The CDR3 spells CASSRREPYNEQYF. DNA of the CDR3: TGTGCCAGCAGCCGTAGGGAGCCCTACAATGAGCAGTACTTC.

This clonotype was observed a few times. The chain joins TRBV29-1 to TRBJ2-1; D gene uncertain. V was clipped by 0 bases and J by 5 bases, with 20 bases between them. Germline values: CDR1 SQVTM, CDR2 ANQGSEA. The CDR3 sequence is 17 residues long. CDR3 sequence reads: CSVEEWVITNLDNEQFF. CDR3 in DNA: TGCAGCGTTGAAGAATGGGTTATCACTAATCTCGACAATGAGCAGTTCTTC.

This clonotype was counted ten times or more. The chain carries TRBV15 and TRBJ1-1; no clear D gene. Germline V gene lookup returns CDR1 LNHNV and CDR2 YYDKDF (reference sequence). V gave up 8 bases and J gave up 1 base, with 14 bases separating them. This CDR3 is built from 14 residues. Here the CDR3 DNA reads TGTGCCACCCTTCCGGCAGGCAAGAACACTGAAGCTTTCTTT. Residues: CATLPAGKNTEAFF. Complete variable domain (other parts from reference TRBV15 and TRBJ1-1): DAMVIQNPRYQVTQFGKPVTLSCSQTLNHNVMYWYQQKSSQAPKLLFHYYDKDFNNEADTPDNFQSRRPNTSFCFLDIRSPGLGDTAMYLCATLPAGKNTEAFFGQGTRLTVV.

CDR3: CASSEGGGSDEQFF. The DNA for the CDR3 is TGTGCCAGCAGTGAGGGGGGGGGCTCGGATGAGCAGTTCTTC. This chain connects TRBV14 to TRBJ2-1; D perhaps matches TRBD2 (7 bases). The V end was cut by 6 bases, the J end by 8 bases, with 17 bases between. The CDR3 sequence is 14 residues long. Germline V gene data show CDR1 as SGHDN and CDR2 as FVKESK.

The CDR3 DNA reads TGTGCCAGCAGTCTTTTTAGCGGGGGGGCGACCGGGGAGCTGTTTTTT. Encoded protein: CASSLFSGGATGELFF. V and J are TRBV6-1 and TRBJ2-2; 11 bases are shared with TRBD2. The germline gives CDR1 MNHNS, CDR2 SASEGT. The ends lost 5 bases at V and 5 bases at J; junction bases unmatched: 7. CDR3 length: 16 amino acids.

This clonotype was seen many times. The DNA for the CDR3 is TGTGCCAGCAGTTTAAGAGCGGGGGCACCTATTCCCACAGATACGCAGTATTTT. Its translation: CASSLRAGAPIPTDTQYF. The chain links TRBV12-3 or TRBV12-4 to TRBJ2-3; 8 positions match TRBD2. V was pared by 2 bases and J by 2 bases, with 12 bases of the junction left unmatched. The CDR3 has 18 residues.

This clonotype was observed many times. The rearrangement uses TRBV20-1 and TRBJ2-5; 13 bases agree with TRBD2. The J segment lost 2 bases and the V segment lost 3 bases, leaving 3 bases of the junction unmatched. Germline V gene sequence: CDR1 DFQATT, CDR2 SNEGSKA (reference sequence). This CDR3 region has 15 residues. The CDR3 region has the DNA TGCAGTGCTAGTGGGACTAGCGGGGCTCAAGAGACCCAGTACTTC. It translates to CSASGTSGAQETQYF.

This chain links TRBV5-1 with TRBJ1-1; the D gene is possibly TRBD1 (5 bases). The CDR3 loop spans 15 amino acids. Germline V CDR1 and CDR2: SGHRS, YFSETQ. V dropped 4 bases and J dropped 5 bases, with 18 bases sitting between them. The CDR3 DNA reads as TGCGCCAGCAGCCTTACAGGTCGCGTGGGAACTGAAGCTTTCTTT. Translation: CASSLTGRVGTEAFF. The full variable domain, completed using reference TRBV5-1 and TRBJ1-1, is KAGVTQTPRYLIKTRGQQVTLSCSPISGHRSVSWYQQTPGQGLQFLFEYFSETQRNKGNFPGRFSGRQFSNSRSEMNVSTLELGDSALYLCASSLTGRVGTEAFFGQGTRLTVV.

This clonotype was detected ten times or more. This rearrangement joins TRBV7-2 to TRBJ2-3; perhaps D is TRBD1 or TRBD2 (5 bases each). Trimming removed 3 bases at V and 5 bases at J, with 12 bases between. This CDR3 has 14 residues. The germline gives CDR1 SGHTA, CDR2 FQGNSA. The CDR3 region is CASSFGGGVDTQYF. The CDR3 nucleotides are TGTGCCAGCAGCTTCGGTGGGGGAGTAGATACGCAGTATTTT.

In its sample, this clonotype was seen a few times. The chain employs TRBV27 and TRBJ2-2; 10 nucleotides line up with TRBD1. This CDR3 spans 14 amino acids. The trim removed 6 bases at V and 4 bases at J, leaving 2 bases unmatched. Germline lookup yields CDR1 MNHEY and CDR2 SMNVEV (reference sequence). CDR3 sequence (DNA): TGTGCCAGCAGCTGGACAGGGGGCACCGGGGAGCTGTTTTTT. Translation gives CASSWTGGTGELFF.

This chain uses TRBV10-3 with TRBJ1-3; D is uncertain. Germline CDR1 ENHRY, CDR2 SYGVKD. The CDR3 is 15 residues long. The germline V and J ends were trimmed by 2 bases and 0 bases, with 8 bases remaining between them. The CDR3 bases are TGTGCCATCAGTGAGCGGGGAGACTCTGGAAACACCATATATTTT. Translation gives CAISERGDSGNTIYF.

The chain combines TRBV3-1 with TRBJ2-5, with 10 bases identical to TRBD1. CDR3 length: 17 residues. Trimming removed 4 bases from V and 4 bases from J; junction bases left unmatched: 12. In germline, CDR1 is LGHDT, CDR2 YNNKEL (reference sequence). The CDR3 DNA is TGTGCCAGCAGCCGAGGGACAGGGGCACAACTGATAGAGACCCAGTACTTC. Amino acid sequence: CASSRGTGAQLIETQYF.

This rearrangement joins TRBV20-1 to TRBJ2-7; D is perhaps TRBD1 or TRBD2 (5 bases each). This CDR3 is built from 13 residues. The ends were cut back, 6 bases at V and 2 bases at J, with 14 bases in the middle. The germline gives CDR1 DFQATT, CDR2 SNEGSKA (reference sequence). CDR3 DNA sequence: TGCAGTGCCCCTGGGGACCGCACCTACGAGCAGTACTTC. Its protein product is CSAPGDRTYEQYF.

This chain links TRBV10-2 with TRBJ1-1; no reliable D call. Germline CDR1 WSHSY, CDR2 SAAADI. Deletions cut 0 bases from V and 2 bases from J, with 10 bases between. This CDR3 contains 15 residues. The chain's CDR3 is CASSESTRGNTEAFF. CDR3 nucleotide sequence: TGCGCCAGCAGTGAGTCGACTCGGGGTAACACTGAAGCTTTCTTT.

The chain joins TRBV9 to TRBJ2-1, with D possibly called TRBD1 or TRBD2 (6 bases each). This CDR3 contains 16 residues. Germline CDR1 is SGDLS and CDR2 is YYNGEE. The V end lost 0 bases, the J end lost 3 bases, and 13 bases lay between the germline ends. The chain's CDR3 is CASSVEGGGDYNEQFF. CDR3 sequence (DNA): TGTGCCAGCAGCGTAGAAGGAGGGGGAGACTACAATGAGCAGTTCTTC.